Below, one TCR beta chain is given with its context. Its antigen is undetermined. Trimming took 8 bases from V and 0 from J; bases not matched to a gene: 8. This CDR3 has 15 residues. CDR1 MNHEY and CDR2 SVGAGI come from the germline V gene. Every donor provided one heparinised blood draw, which averaged approximately 120 mL. Reverse transcription of all isolated RNA meant that expressed TCRB transcripts were sequenced. Clones were sequenced by immunoSEQ multiplex PCR, and TCRdb holds only the in-frame ones, with some missing. The top ten hold around 0.01% of the sample, which has about 400,000 clones, over 10% seen once. These data belong to a study of beta chain features in type 1 diabetes. Study-wide findings and caveats: Moderate but significant shortening of TCRB CDR3s was recorded in all four CD4+ subsets from Type 1 diabetes patients.

The receptor's source is a woman younger than 35 with type 1 diabetes. The sequenced material came from naive CD4+ T cells from blood. The chain has TRBV6-5 and TRBJ2-3, with 7 bases aligning to TRBD2. The DNA of the CDR3 is TGTGCCAGCTTGGATAGCGGGCGCAGCACAGATACGCAGTATTTT. It translates to CASLDSGRSTDTQYF.